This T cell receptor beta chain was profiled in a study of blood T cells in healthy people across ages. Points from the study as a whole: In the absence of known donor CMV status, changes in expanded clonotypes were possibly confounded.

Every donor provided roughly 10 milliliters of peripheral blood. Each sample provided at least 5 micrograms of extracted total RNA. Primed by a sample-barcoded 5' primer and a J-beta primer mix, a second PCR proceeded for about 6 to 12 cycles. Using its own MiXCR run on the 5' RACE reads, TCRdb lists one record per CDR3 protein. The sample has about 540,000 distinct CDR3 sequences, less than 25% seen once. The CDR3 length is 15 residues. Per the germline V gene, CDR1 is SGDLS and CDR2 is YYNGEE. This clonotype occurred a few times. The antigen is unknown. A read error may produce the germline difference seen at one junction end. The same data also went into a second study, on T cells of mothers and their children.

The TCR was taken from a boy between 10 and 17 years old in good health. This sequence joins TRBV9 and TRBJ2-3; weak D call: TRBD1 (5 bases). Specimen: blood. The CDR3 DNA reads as TGTGCCGGCAGCGTAGATCAGGGCAAGGTAAATACGCAGTATTTT. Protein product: CAGSVDQGKVNTQYF.